Listed below are T cell receptor beta chains from one sample, sequenced in a study of blood T cell repertoires in COVID-19. Profiled with immunoSEQ multiplex PCR; TCRdb holds only in-frame clones, not every one. The sample comprises a few hundred thousand clones, about nine tenths of which are singletons, and roughly 1.9% rests with the top ten. Sequencing was performed on PBMCs or T cells enriched from blood (not recorded which). These receptors were obtained from a woman aged 55-70 years who had recovered from COVID-19. Each CDR3 is given with its conserved first and last residue. The D gene is left open where the match is weak. Not all rows give a size; the values are once, few, many and, for expanded clones, a class.

V gene,clone size,D gene,J gene,CDR3 protein,CDR3 DNA
TRBV18,.,TRBD2,TRBJ2-7,CASSPGTSARYEQYF,TGTGCCAGCTCACCTGGGACTAGCGCTCGCTACGAGCAGTACTTC
TRBV7-3,.,.,TRBJ1-1,CASSLGGLTEAFF,TGTGCCAGCAGCTTGGGGGGTTTGACTGAAGCTTTCTTT
TRBV29-1,.,.,TRBJ1-5,CSVGDTNQPQHF,TGCAGCGTTGGTGACACCAATCAGCCCCAGCATTTT
TRBV28,.,TRBD1,TRBJ1-5,CASSFAGQIEQPDHF,TGTGCCAGCAGTTTTGCGGGACAGATCGAACAGCCCGATCATTTT
TRBV5-8,.,TRBD1,TRBJ1-5,CASSGPRGSKSNQPQHF,TGTGCCAGCAGCGGCCCCAGGGGGAGTAAAAGCAATCAGCCCCAGCATTTT
TRBV5-8,.,TRBD1,TRBJ2-5,CASSPDRGGVRETQYF,TGTGCCAGCAGCCCTGACAGGGGTGGGGTGAGAGAGACCCAGTACTTC
TRBV11-2,.,TRBD1,TRBJ1-5,CASSQTGSRQPQHF,TGTGCCAGCAGCCAGACAGGGTCAAGACAGCCCCAGCATTTT
TRBV10-1,.,TRBD2,TRBJ2-1,CASSESSLAGAYNEQFF,TGCGCCAGCAGTGAGTCCTCGCTAGCGGGGGCTTACAATGAGCAGTTCTTC
TRBV7-8,.,.,TRBJ2-1,CASSLADSPSYNEQFF,TGTGCCAGCAGCTTAGCAGACTCTCCATCCTACAATGAGCAGTTCTTC
TRBV9,.,.,TRBJ2-7,CASSPGWGHEQYF,TGTGCCAGCAGCCCTGGATGGGGCCACGAGCAGTACTTC
TRBV9,.,.,TRBJ2-2,CASSPRASTNTGELFF,TGTGCCAGCAGCCCCAGGGCGAGTACGAACACCGGGGAGCTGTTTTTT
TRBV30,few,TRBD1,TRBJ2-7,CAWSRKDGGQSSYEQYF,TGTGCCTGGAGCCGAAAAGATGGGGGACAGAGCTCCTACGAGCAGTACTTC
TRBV3-1/TRBV3-2,.,.,TRBJ1-4,CASSQDREGANEKLFF,TGTGCCAGCAGCCAAGATCGCGAGGGAGCTAATGAAAAACTGTTTTTT
TRBV5-1,.,TRBD2,TRBJ2-7,CASSPQGTSGGNYEQYF,TGCGCCAGCAGCCCCCAGGGGACTAGCGGGGGAAACTACGAGCAGTACTTC
TRBV11-3,.,.,TRBJ2-7,CASSPRDTPLEQYF,TGTGCCAGCAGCCCGAGGGACACCCCCCTGGAGCAGTACTTC
TRBV21-1,.,.,TRBJ2-3,CASSKIPLTDTQYF,TGTGCCAGCAGCAAAATTCCCCTCACAGATACGCAGTATTTT
TRBV25-1,.,TRBD1,TRBJ1-1,CASRQGQGAQVAFF,TGTGCCAGCAGACAAGGACAGGGGGCGCAGGTAGCTTTCTTT
TRBV6-5,.,.,TRBJ1-2,CASSYSGGESFGYTF,TGTGCCAGCAGTTACTCTGGCGGGGAGTCGTTTGGCTACACCTTC
TRBV19,.,TRBD1,TRBJ1-5,CASSGQANQPQHF,TGTGCCAGCTCGGGACAGGCAAATCAGCCCCAGCATTTT
TRBV7-3,.,TRBD2,TRBJ2-1,CASSSSTSENEQFF,TGTGCCAGCAGTTCCTCGACTAGCGAGAATGAGCAGTTCTTC
TRBV6-2/TRBV6-3,once,TRBD1,TRBJ1-5,CASSVDRGHDSNQPQHF,TGTGCCAGCAGTGTAGACAGGGGGCACGACAGCAATCAGCCCCAGCATTTT
TRBV7-9,.,.,TRBJ2-7,CASTVQGGGSYEQYF,TGTGCCAGCACTGTACAAGGTGGGGGCAGCTACGAGCAGTACTTC
TRBV6-5,few,.,TRBJ1-3,CASSSGFSSGNTIYF,TGTGCCAGCAGTTCGGGGTTCAGCTCTGGAAACACCATATATTTT
TRBV27,.,TRBD1,TRBJ1-6,CASSLRQGARSPLHF,TGTGCCAGCAGTCTTCGACAGGGGGCACGGTCACCCCTCCACTTT
TRBV6-6,.,.,TRBJ1-2,CASVPGGILRSYTF,TGTGCCAGCGTACCCGGGGGAATCTTACGAAGCTACACCTTC
TRBV5-1,.,TRBD1,TRBJ1-3,CASSLGGTGRNTIYF,TGCGCCAGCAGCTTGGGCGGGACAGGGCGAAACACCATATATTTT
TRBV28,once,.,TRBJ1-3,CASSLVGEGNTIYF,TGTGCCAGCAGTCTTGTGGGGGAGGGGAACACCATATATTTT
TRBV10-1,.,.,TRBJ1-6,CASSESRVAGADLHF,TGCGCCAGCAGTGAGTCGAGGGTCGCAGGGGCGGACCTCCACTTT
TRBV29-1,few,TRBD1,TRBJ1-1,CSSGTGGLDTEAFF,TGCAGCTCCGGGACAGGGGGGTTAGACACTGAAGCTTTCTTT
TRBV28,.,TRBD1,TRBJ2-7,CASSFYDRAYEQYF,TGTGCCAGCAGTTTTTATGACAGGGCCTACGAGCAGTACTTC
TRBV6-5,.,.,TRBJ1-5,CASSPGGGGNQPQHF,TGTGCCAGCAGCCCGGGGGGAGGCGGGAATCAGCCCCAGCATTTT
TRBV19,.,TRBD1,TRBJ1-4,CASSRRQGLNEKLFF,TGTGCCAGTAGTAGGAGACAGGGATTGAATGAAAAACTGTTTTTT
TRBV3-1/TRBV3-2,.,TRBD2,TRBJ2-1,CASSQDGTRGRAVNEQFF,TGTGCCAGCAGCCAAGATGGGACTAGGGGTCGGGCTGTTAATGAGCAGTTCTTC
TRBV4-1,.,.,TRBJ1-5,CASSPSGGLYQPQHF,TGCGCCAGCAGCCCATCCGGGGGGCTATATCAGCCCCAGCATTTT
TRBV29-1,.,TRBD1,TRBJ1-2,CSVETGGGYTF,TGCAGCGTTGAGACAGGGGGTGGCTACACCTTC
TRBV18,.,.,TRBJ2-7,CASSPPTGTAHSYEQYF,TGTGCCAGCTCACCACCGACCGGGACTGCCCACTCCTACGAGCAGTACTTC
TRBV7-2,.,TRBD1,TRBJ1-2,CASSAGQGILYGYTF,TGTGCCAGCAGCGCGGGACAGGGTATCTTGTATGGCTACACCTTC
TRBV13,.,.,TRBJ1-1,CASSPRSNTEAFF,TGTGCCAGCAGCCCGCGATCAAACACTGAAGCTTTCTTT
TRBV6-5,.,.,TRBJ1-1,CASSYGGSWNTEAFF,TGTGCCAGCAGTTATGGAGGGAGCTGGAACACTGAAGCTTTCTTT
TRBV4-2,.,TRBD2,TRBJ2-5,CASSQTSGNKREETQYF,TGTGCCAGCAGCCAGACTAGCGGGAACAAACGAGAAGAGACCCAGTACTTC
TRBV25-1,.,.,TRBJ2-2,CAILSPAGELFF,TGTGCCATCCTCAGTCCCGCCGGGGAGCTGTTTTTT